The sequence of this T cell receptor beta chain was determined in a study of cytomegalovirus exposure and HLA in healthy donors. The wider study: The roughly 130 validation repertoires used the same platform as the 550 to 700 first-cohort repertoires (as reported by a later analysis).

Profiled with immunoSEQ multiplex PCR; TCRdb holds only in-frame clones, not every one. The sample records some 170,000 clones, about 83% being singletons. The CDR3 is 16 amino acids. Trimming removed 2 bases at V and 4 bases at J, with 18 bases between. Looked up from germline, CDR1 is SGHNT and CDR2 is YYREEE (reference sequence). This receptor was obtained from a woman in her twenties or thirties in good health and CMV-seronegative. Specimen: PBMCs. This sequence joins TRBV5-4 and TRBJ2-5, with D maybe TRBD2 (6 bases). The CDR3 is CASSLGETGARETQYF. Written as DNA, the CDR3 is TGTGCCAGCAGCTTAGGGGAAACGGGAGCCCGAGAGACCCAGTACTTC.